These T cell receptor beta chains were read from a single sample in a study of blood T cell repertoires in COVID-19. TCRdb's copy holds only in-frame clones and misses some; the assay was immunoSEQ multiplex PCR. Altogether 60,000 to 65,000 clones are present, 55% to 75% being singletons, with the ten largest covering 4.8%. The material sequenced was peripheral blood. These receptors all come from a woman aged 70-85 years with COVID-19, enrolled during active disease. The CDR3 runs from the conserved cysteine through the conserved F or W. The order of the fields is CDR3 length, clone size, D gene, V gene, J gene, CDR3 DNA, CDR3 protein. A D gene is named only where the DNA matches it firmly. Rows may omit the clone size; those that give it use once, few, many or a size class.

CDR3 length: 14; clone size: once; D gene: .; V gene: TRBV6-1; J gene: TRBJ1-1; CDR3 DNA: TGTGCCAGCAGTGAATTATCCCAGGGCGCCCAAGCTTTCTTT; CDR3 protein: CASSELSQGAQAFF
CDR3 length: 19; clone size: .; D gene: TRBD1; V gene: TRBV23-1; J gene: TRBJ2-7; CDR3 DNA: TGCGCCAGCAGTCAACCCCGGGACAGGGGGGGAACTTGTGCCTACGAGCAGTACTTC; CDR3 protein: CASSQPRDRGGTCAYEQYF
CDR3 length: 15; clone size: few; D gene: .; V gene: TRBV6-2/TRBV6-3; J gene: TRBJ1-5; CDR3 DNA: TGTGCCAGCAGTTACTCGGGCGCAGGCCTTCAGCCCCAGCATTTT; CDR3 protein: CASSYSGAGLQPQHF
CDR3 length: 15; clone size: .; D gene: TRBD1; V gene: TRBV2; J gene: TRBJ2-1; CDR3 DNA: TGTGCCAGCAGGGACGCACAGGGGGCGTACAATGAGCAGTTCTTC; CDR3 protein: CASRDAQGAYNEQFF
CDR3 length: 13; clone size: few; D gene: .; V gene: TRBV9; J gene: TRBJ1-1; CDR3 DNA: TGTGCCAGCAGCGGCCCAGGGTCAACTGAAGCTTTCTTT; CDR3 protein: CASSGPGSTEAFF
CDR3 length: 13; clone size: few; D gene: .; V gene: TRBV24-1; J gene: TRBJ2-5; CDR3 DNA: TGTGCCACCAGTGAGCCCGACAGGGAGACCCAGTACTTC; CDR3 protein: CATSEPDRETQYF
CDR3 length: 16; clone size: .; D gene: .; V gene: TRBV7-2; J gene: TRBJ2-5; CDR3 DNA: TGTGCCAGCAGCGCCCGTGGGCGGGGCCACCAAGAGACCCAGTACTTC; CDR3 protein: CASSARGRGHQETQYF
CDR3 length: 17; clone size: .; D gene: TRBD1; V gene: TRBV6-2/TRBV6-3; J gene: TRBJ2-1; CDR3 DNA: TGTGCCAGCAGTTATGTCCCGGGACAGGGATGGGACAATGAGCAGTTCTTC; CDR3 protein: CASSYVPGQGWDNEQFF
CDR3 length: 17; clone size: .; D gene: .; V gene: TRBV19; J gene: TRBJ2-3; CDR3 DNA: TGTGCCAGTAGTATAGCGACAACAGCCACTAGCACAGATACGCAGTATTTT; CDR3 protein: CASSIATTATSTDTQYF
CDR3 length: 14; clone size: .; D gene: .; V gene: TRBV14; J gene: TRBJ2-7; CDR3 DNA: TGTGCCAGCAGCCAAGATCTCGGGAACTACGAGCAGTACTTC; CDR3 protein: CASSQDLGNYEQYF
CDR3 length: 15; clone size: .; D gene: .; V gene: TRBV5-1; J gene: TRBJ2-7; CDR3 DNA: TGCGCCAGCAGCTGGGGGCCGGGTGCTACCTACGAGCAGTACTTC; CDR3 protein: CASSWGPGATYEQYF
CDR3 length: 18; clone size: .; D gene: .; V gene: TRBV5-4; J gene: TRBJ2-6; CDR3 DNA: TGTGCCAGCAGCTCCGAAGGCAGGGGACACTCTGGGGCCAACGTCCTGACTTTC; CDR3 protein: CASSSEGRGHSGANVLTF
CDR3 length: 15; clone size: .; D gene: TRBD2; V gene: TRBV5-4; J gene: TRBJ2-2; CDR3 DNA: TGTGCCAGCAGCTTGGCGGGAGGGCAGAGCGGGGAGCTGTTTTTT; CDR3 protein: CASSLAGGQSGELFF
CDR3 length: 14; clone size: many; D gene: TRBD1; V gene: TRBV6-5; J gene: TRBJ2-5; CDR3 DNA: TGTGCCAGCAGCCCGGGACAGCCCCAAGAGACCCAGTACTTC; CDR3 protein: CASSPGQPQETQYF